This T cell receptor (beta chain) is drawn from a study of shared T cell receptors in the human thymus. The data were produced by immunoSEQ multiplex PCR, yet TCRdb's version contains in-frame clones alone and is incomplete. The sample shows hundreds of thousands of clones, roughly 88% of them seen only once. These data also formed part of another study, on human thymus T cells. That study adds: Corrective heart surgery yielded resections, and these provided the thymus tissue.

The specimen was thymocytes. This sequence was found in a boy in the first two years of life with a congenital heart defect.

The CDR3 spells CASSKAGLDLYEQYF. The CDR3 nucleotides are TGTGCCAGTAGTAAAGCGGGACTAGACCTTTACGAGCAGTACTTC. The chain joins TRBV19 to TRBJ2-7, with 8 positions matching TRBD2. Trimming removed 4 bases from V and 4 bases from J; junction bases left unmatched: 9. There are 15 residues in the CDR3. CDR1 LNHDA and CDR2 SQIVND come from the germline V gene (reference sequence).